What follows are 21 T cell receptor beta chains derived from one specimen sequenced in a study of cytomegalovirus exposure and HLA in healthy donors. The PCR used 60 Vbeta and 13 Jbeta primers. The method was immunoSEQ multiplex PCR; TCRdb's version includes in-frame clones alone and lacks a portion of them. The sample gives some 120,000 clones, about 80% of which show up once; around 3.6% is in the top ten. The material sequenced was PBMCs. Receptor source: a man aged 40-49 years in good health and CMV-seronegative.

CDR3 sequence (DNA): TGTGCCAGCAGCGGTTCCGGGACAGGGCAGAACGAGCAGTACTTC. It is translated as CASSGSGTGQNEQYF. The V call is TRBV6-5, the J call TRBJ2-7; 9 bases are a match to TRBD1. Per germline, CDR1 MNHEY and CDR2 SVGAGI. This CDR3 has 15 residues. J was trimmed by 5 bases and V by 6 bases; bases with no gene match: 11.

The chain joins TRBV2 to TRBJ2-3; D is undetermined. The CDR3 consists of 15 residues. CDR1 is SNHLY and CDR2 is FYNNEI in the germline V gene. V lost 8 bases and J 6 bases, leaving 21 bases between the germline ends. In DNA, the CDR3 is TGTGCCAGCGTATATGGGTTGGTAGCATGGGATACGCAGTATTTT. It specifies CASVYGLVAWDTQYF.

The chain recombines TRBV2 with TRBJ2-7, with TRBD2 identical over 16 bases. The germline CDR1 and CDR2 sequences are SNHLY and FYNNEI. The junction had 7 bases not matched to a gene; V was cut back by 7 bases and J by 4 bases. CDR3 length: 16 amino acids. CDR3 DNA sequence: TGTGCCAGCATGGGGGGACTAGCGGGGGGGCCTTACGAGCAGTACTTC. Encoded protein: CASMGGLAGGPYEQYF.

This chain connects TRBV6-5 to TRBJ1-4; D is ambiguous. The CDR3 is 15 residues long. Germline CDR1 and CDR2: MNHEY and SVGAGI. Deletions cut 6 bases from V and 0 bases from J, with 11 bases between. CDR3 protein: CASRFGGATNEKLFF. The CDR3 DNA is TGTGCCAGCAGGTTCGGAGGAGCAACTAATGAAAAACTGTTTTTT.

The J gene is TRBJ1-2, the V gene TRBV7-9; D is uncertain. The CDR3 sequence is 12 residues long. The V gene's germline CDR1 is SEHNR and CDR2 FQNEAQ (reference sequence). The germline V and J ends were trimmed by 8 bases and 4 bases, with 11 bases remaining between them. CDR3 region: CASSKEGYGYTF. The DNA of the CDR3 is TGTGCCAGCTCCAAAGAGGGCTATGGCTACACCTTC.

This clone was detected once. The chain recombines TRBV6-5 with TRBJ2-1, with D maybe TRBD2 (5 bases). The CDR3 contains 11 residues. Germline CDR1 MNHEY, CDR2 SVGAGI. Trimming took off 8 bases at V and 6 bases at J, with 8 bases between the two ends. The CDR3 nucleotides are TGTGCCAGCGGAGGCGTCAATGAGCAGTTCTTC. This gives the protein CASGGVNEQFF.

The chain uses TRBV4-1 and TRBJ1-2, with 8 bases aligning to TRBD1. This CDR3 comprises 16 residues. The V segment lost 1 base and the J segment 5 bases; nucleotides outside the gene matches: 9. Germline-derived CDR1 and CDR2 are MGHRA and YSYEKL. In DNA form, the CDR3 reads TGCGCCAGCAGCCAAGGGAACAGGGGGAAAGGGTATGGCTACACCTTC. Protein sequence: CASSQGNRGKGYGYTF.

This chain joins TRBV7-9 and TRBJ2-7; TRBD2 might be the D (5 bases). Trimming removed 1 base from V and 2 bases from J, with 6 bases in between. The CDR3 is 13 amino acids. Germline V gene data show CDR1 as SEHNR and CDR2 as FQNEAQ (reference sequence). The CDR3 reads CASSLVGAYEQYF. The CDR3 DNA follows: TGTGCCAGCAGCTTAGTCGGGGCCTACGAGCAGTACTTC.

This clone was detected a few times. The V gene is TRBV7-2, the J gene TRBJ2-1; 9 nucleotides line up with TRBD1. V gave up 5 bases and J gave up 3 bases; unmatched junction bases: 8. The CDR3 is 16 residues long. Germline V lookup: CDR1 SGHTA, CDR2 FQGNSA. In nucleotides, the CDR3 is TGTGCCAGCAGCCTTCAGGGACAGGGAGGCTACAATGAGCAGTTCTTC. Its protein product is CASSLQGQGGYNEQFF.

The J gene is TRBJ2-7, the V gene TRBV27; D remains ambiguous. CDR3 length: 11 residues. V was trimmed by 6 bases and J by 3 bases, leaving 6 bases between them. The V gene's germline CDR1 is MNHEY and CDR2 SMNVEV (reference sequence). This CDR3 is CASRTGYEQYF. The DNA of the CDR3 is TGTGCCAGCAGAACGGGCTACGAGCAGTACTTC.

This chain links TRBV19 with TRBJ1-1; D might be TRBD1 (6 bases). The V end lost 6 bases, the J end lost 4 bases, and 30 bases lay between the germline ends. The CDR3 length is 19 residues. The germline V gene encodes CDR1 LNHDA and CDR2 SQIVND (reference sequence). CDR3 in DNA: TGTGCCAGTAGCAACCCCGGGGGGGGCGATCTCTCGTTTGCCACTGAAGCTTTCTTT. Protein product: CASSNPGGGDLSFATEAFF.

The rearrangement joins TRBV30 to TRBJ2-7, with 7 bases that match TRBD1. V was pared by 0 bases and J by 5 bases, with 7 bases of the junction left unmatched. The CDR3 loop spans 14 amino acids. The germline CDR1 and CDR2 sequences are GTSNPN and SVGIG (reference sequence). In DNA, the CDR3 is TGTGCCTGGAGTGTCTTAGGGGGCGGCGACGAGCAGTACTTC. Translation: CAWSVLGGGDEQYF.

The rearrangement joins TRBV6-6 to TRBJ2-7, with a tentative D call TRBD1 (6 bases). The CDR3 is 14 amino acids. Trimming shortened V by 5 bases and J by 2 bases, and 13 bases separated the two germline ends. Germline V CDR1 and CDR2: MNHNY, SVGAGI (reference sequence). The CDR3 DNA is TGTGCCAGCAGTCAACTACAGGGCCCCTACGAGCAGTACTTC. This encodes CASSQLQGPYEQYF.

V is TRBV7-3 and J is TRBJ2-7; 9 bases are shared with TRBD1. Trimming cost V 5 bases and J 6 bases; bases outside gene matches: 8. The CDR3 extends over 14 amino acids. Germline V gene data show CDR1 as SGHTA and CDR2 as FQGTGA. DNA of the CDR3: TGTGCCAGCAGCCCACAACAGGGGGCGGTCGAGCAGTACTTC. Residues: CASSPQQGAVEQYF.

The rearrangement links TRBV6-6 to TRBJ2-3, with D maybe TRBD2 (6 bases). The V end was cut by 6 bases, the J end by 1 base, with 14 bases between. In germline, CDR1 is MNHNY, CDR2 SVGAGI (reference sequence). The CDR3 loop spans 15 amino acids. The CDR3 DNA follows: TGTGCCAGCAGCCCCGGGACGGGGGGCACAGATACGCAGTATTTT. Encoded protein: CASSPGTGGTDTQYF.

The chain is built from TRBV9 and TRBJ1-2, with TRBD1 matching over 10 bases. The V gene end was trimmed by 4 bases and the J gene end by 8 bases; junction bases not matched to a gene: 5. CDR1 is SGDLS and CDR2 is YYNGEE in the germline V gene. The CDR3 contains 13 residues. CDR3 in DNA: TGTGCCAGCAGCATCGGGACAGGGGACGGCTACACCTTC. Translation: CASSIGTGDGYTF.

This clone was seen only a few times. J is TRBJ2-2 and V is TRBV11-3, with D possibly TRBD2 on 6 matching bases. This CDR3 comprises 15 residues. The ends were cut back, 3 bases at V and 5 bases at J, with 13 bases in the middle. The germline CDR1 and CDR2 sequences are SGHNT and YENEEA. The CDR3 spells CASSFGLGRTGELFF. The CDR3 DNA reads TGTGCCAGCAGCTTCGGTCTGGGGAGGACCGGGGAGCTGTTTTTT.

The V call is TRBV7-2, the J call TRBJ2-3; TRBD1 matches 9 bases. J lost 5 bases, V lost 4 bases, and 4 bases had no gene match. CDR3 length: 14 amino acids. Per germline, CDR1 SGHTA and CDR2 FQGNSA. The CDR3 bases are TGTGCCAGCAGCTCAGGACAGGGGAGAGATACGCAGTATTTT. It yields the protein CASSSGQGRDTQYF.

The CDR3 spells CASSQIREGNTIYF. DNA for the CDR3: TGTGCCAGCAGCCAGATCCGGGAGGGAAACACCATATATTTT. The V and J genes are TRBV4-2 and TRBJ1-3; D ambiguous. Germline V lookup: CDR1 LGHNA, CDR2 YNFKEQ. This CDR3 has 14 residues. V was shortened by 3 bases and J by 4 bases, with 10 bases between the two germline ends.

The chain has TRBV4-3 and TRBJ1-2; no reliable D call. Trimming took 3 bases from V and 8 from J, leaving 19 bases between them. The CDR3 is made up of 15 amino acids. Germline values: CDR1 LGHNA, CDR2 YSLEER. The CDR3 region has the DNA TGCGCCAGCAGCCAGACTAATCCCCCCAATCAGGGCTACACCTTC. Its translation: CASSQTNPPNQGYTF.

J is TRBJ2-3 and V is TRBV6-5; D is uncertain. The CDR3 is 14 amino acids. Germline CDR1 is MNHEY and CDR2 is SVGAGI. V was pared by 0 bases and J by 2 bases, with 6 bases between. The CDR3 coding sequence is TGTGCCAGCAGTTACTCGAGAACCACAGATACGCAGTATTTT. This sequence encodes CASSYSRTTDTQYF.